This T cell receptor beta chain was profiled in a study of blood T cell repertoires in COVID-19. Study in general: From T cells, B-cell-depleted T cells, or PBMCs came the material, which was cDNA or gDNA.

Cohorts were determined from participant-reported clinical history. This CDR3 has 14 residues. The V and J ends lost 0 bases and 5 bases, in that order; junction bases with no gene match: 2. The germline V gene has CDR1 MGHRA and CDR2 YSYEKL. As regards this clone: Other DNA sequences in this specimen translate into the identical CDR3.

Sequencing used immunoSEQ multiplex PCR; TCRdb keeps in-frame clones, though not all of them. Of around 470,000 clones in the sample, around 91% were seen once. What was sequenced was PBMCs or T cells enriched from blood (not recorded which). The chain links TRBV4-1 to TRBJ1-1; TRBD1 agrees at 8 bases. The clonotype comes from a man between 18 and 29 years old who had recovered from COVID-19. Here the CDR3 reads CASSQDRGRTEAFF. Here the CDR3 DNA reads TGCGCCAGCAGCCAAGACAGGGGGCGGACTGAAGCTTTCTTT.